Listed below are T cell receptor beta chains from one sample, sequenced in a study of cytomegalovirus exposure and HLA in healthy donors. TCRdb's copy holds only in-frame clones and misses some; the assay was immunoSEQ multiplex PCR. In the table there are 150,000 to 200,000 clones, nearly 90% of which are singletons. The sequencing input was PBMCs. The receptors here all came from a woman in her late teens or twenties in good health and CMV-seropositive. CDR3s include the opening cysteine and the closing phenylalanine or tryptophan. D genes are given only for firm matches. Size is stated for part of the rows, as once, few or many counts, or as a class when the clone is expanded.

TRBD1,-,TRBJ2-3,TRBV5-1,CASSQTGEAQYF,TGCGCCAGCAGCCAGACAGGGGAAGCGCAGTATTTT
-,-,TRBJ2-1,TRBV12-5,CASGSPRGSYNEQFF,TGTGCTAGTGGTTCCCCGAGAGGCTCCTACAATGAGCAGTTCTTC
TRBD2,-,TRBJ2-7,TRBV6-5,CASKSGSLTYEQYF,TGTGCCAGCAAAAGCGGGAGCCTAACCTACGAGCAGTACTTC
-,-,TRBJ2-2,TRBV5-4,CASSSTGAGTTGELFF,TGTGCCAGCAGCAGCACAGGGGCGGGGACCACCGGGGAGCTGTTTTTT
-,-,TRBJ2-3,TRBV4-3,CASSQDGGSTDTQYF,TGCGCCAGCAGCCAAGATGGGGGGAGCACAGATACGCAGTATTTT
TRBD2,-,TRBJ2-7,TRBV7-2,CASSFLSGSGSYEQYF,TGTGCCAGCAGCTTCCTTAGCGGGAGTGGCTCCTACGAGCAGTACTTC
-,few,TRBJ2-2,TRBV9,CASNPTRGFNTGELFF,TGTGCCAGCAACCCAACCAGGGGCTTCAACACCGGGGAGCTGTTTTTT
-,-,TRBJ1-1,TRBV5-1,CASSGGRGSNTEAFF,TGCGCCAGCAGCGGGGGCAGGGGCTCGAACACTGAAGCTTTCTTT
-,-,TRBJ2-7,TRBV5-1,CASSLGVSGSSYEQYF,TGCGCCAGCAGCTTGGGAGTATCTGGGAGCAGCTACGAGCAGTACTTC
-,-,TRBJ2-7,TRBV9,CASSVASFPSYEQYF,TGTGCCAGCAGCGTAGCCTCCTTTCCTTCCTACGAGCAGTACTTC
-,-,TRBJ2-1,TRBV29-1,CSVDYGSSYNEQFF,TGCAGCGTTGACTACGGGAGCTCCTACAATGAGCAGTTCTTC
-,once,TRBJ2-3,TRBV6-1,CASRRRGGEIDTQYF,TGTGCCAGCAGGAGAAGGGGGGGTGAAATAGATACGCAGTATTTT
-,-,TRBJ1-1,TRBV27,CASSLTPTQGLNTEAFF,TGTGCCAGCAGTTTAACCCCCACACAGGGTTTGAACACTGAAGCTTTCTTT
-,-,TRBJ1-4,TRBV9,CASSVGRGTNEKLFF,TGTGCCAGCAGCGTAGGGAGGGGTACTAATGAAAAACTGTTTTTT
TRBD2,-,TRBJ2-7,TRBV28,CASSTGTSVSYEQYF,TGTGCCAGCTCAACCGGGACTAGCGTCTCCTACGAGCAGTACTTC
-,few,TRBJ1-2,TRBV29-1,CSVYRDGYTF,TGCAGCGTCTACAGGGACGGCTACACCTTC
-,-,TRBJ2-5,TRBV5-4,CASSYETGVGTQYF,TGTGCCAGCAGCTATGAGACGGGGGTGGGAACCCAGTACTTC
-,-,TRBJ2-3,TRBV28,CASSARIDTQYF,TGTGCCAGCAGTGCGAGGATAGATACGCAGTATTTT
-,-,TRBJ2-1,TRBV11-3,CASSLEAADNEQFF,TGTGCCAGCAGCTTAGAAGCAGCGGACAATGAGCAGTTCTTC
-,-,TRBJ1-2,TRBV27,CASSFHGNYGYTF,TGTGCCAGCAGTTTCCACGGGAACTATGGCTACACCTTC
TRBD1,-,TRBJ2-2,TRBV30,CAWSPKDRGNTGELFF,TGTGCCTGGAGTCCCAAAGACAGGGGGAACACCGGGGAGCTGTTTTTT
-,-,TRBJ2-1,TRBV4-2,CATKVERFSYNEQFF,TGTGCCACCAAAGTCGAGCGCTTCTCCTACAATGAGCAGTTCTTC
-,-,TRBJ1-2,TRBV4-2,CASSQDNRRYNYGYTF,TGTGCCAGCAGCCAGGACAACAGGCGTTACAACTATGGCTACACCTTC